The 7 T cell receptor beta chains reported below all come from one sample, sequenced in a study of shared clonotypes between healthy human individuals. Assay used: immunoSEQ multiplex PCR; TCRdb lists only in-frame clones, some missing. This sample yields about 590,000 clones, of which roughly 96% are seen a single time; over 0.09% belongs to the top ten. It was CD45RO-negative cells, positively selected for CCR7, that made up naive CD8 cells, with terminally differentiated effector memory CD45RA+ cells excluded. Sequenced input: naive CD8+ T cells sorted from blood. The receptors were sampled from a woman in her 30s in good health.

The rearrangement links TRBV13 to TRBJ2-7; 9 bases align to TRBD1. The CDR3 consists of 12 residues. From germline, CDR1 is PRHDT and CDR2 FYEKMQ (reference sequence). V was pared by 5 bases and J by 7 bases, with 3 bases of the junction left unmatched. The CDR3 DNA reads TGTGCCAGCAGCAAAGGGACAGGGGAGCAGTACTTC. The encoded protein is CASSKGTGEQYF. Drawing the rest from reference TRBV13 and TRBJ2-7, the complete variable domain is AAGVIQSPRHLIKEKRETATLKCYPIPRHDTVYWYQQGPGQDPQFLISFYEKMQSDKGSIPDRFSAQQFSDYHSELNMSSLELGDSALYFCASSKGTGEQYFGPGTRLTVT.

The chain carries TRBV7-8 and TRBJ2-1; D is uncertain. The CDR3 spans 15 residues. CDR1 is SGHVS, CDR2 FQNEAQ, per germline. V was shortened by 0 bases and J by 6 bases, with 12 bases between the two germline ends. CDR3 sequence (DNA): TGTGCCAGCAGCTTAGCCTCGGGTTTGTCCAATGAGCAGTTCTTC. Its translation is CASSLASGLSNEQFF. Full variable domain (outside the CDR3, taken from reference TRBV7-8 and TRBJ2-1): GAGVSQSPRYKVAKRGQDVALRCDPISGHVSLFWYQQALGQGPEFLTYFQNEAQLDKSGLPSDRFFAERPEGSVSTLKIQRTQQEDSAVYLCASSLASGLSNEQFFGPGTRLTVL.

This clone was seen just once. The rearrangement links TRBV19 to TRBJ1-5, with 7 bases fitting TRBD1. This CDR3 spans 15 amino acids. The V segment lost 7 bases and the J segment 5 bases; nucleotides outside the gene matches: 11. From germline, CDR1 is LNHDA and CDR2 SQIVND (reference sequence). CDR3 in DNA: TGTGCCAGTACTGTGGGAGGGACAGCTTATCAGCCCCAGCATTTT. Its protein product is CASTVGGTAYQPQHF.

The V gene is TRBV7-8, the J gene TRBJ1-5, with D possibly being TRBD1 (5 bases). Trimming took off 5 bases at V and 1 base at J, with 12 bases between the two ends. This CDR3 has 15 amino acids. Germline V gene data show CDR1 as SGHVS and CDR2 as FQNEAQ. The CDR3, as DNA: TGTGCCAGCAGCCCCCAGGACAACAGCAATCAGCCCCAGCATTTT. This translates into CASSPQDNSNQPQHF.

J is TRBJ2-3 and V is TRBV27; D not certain. There are 12 residues in the CDR3. From germline, CDR1 is MNHEY and CDR2 SMNVEV (reference sequence). V was trimmed by 4 bases and J by 2 bases, leaving 4 bases between them. The CDR3 DNA reads TGTGCCAGCAGTTATACCACAGATACGCAGTATTTT. Protein product: CASSYTTDTQYF.

The chain combines TRBV11-2 with TRBJ2-2; perhaps TRBD2 as D (6 bases). The CDR3 is 15 residues long. The V end was cut by 3 bases, the J end by 1 base, with 9 bases between. Germline loops: CDR1 SGHAT, CDR2 FQNNGV. In DNA form, the CDR3 reads TGTGCCAGCAGCTTTAGCGGAAGGAACACCGGGGAGCTGTTTTTT. Translated: CASSFSGRNTGELFF.

The genes are TRBV30 and TRBJ2-1; D call uncertain. Germline CDR1 and CDR2: GTSNPN and SVGIG (reference sequence). There are 12 residues in the CDR3. Trimming stripped 1 base from V and 5 bases from J, with 6 bases between. CDR3 in DNA: TGTGCCTGGAGTGAACTTAACAATGAGCAGTTCTTC. Amino acid sequence: CAWSELNNEQFF.